The 6 T cell receptor beta chains presented below share a single source sample, sequenced in a study of shared clonotypes between healthy human individuals. Data came from immunoSEQ multiplex PCR; TCRdb stores just in-frame clones and leaves some out. The repertoire holds a few million clones, with 80% to 95% as singletons. The sequencing input was naive CD4+ T cells from PBMCs. The subset is: CD45RA+ positively selected. These receptors were obtained from a man in his late teens or twenties in good health. Some clones in this sample may be carry-over from other donors' samples.

The chain carries TRBV5-6 and TRBJ2-7; 14 nucleotides align to TRBD2. The length of the CDR3 is 17 residues. Germline V CDR1 and CDR2: SGHDT, YYEEEE. Trimming cost V 3 bases and J 0 bases; bases outside gene matches: 5. The CDR3 protein is CASSSSTSGRASYEQYF. The CDR3 coding sequence is TGTGCCAGCAGCTCTTCGACTAGCGGGAGGGCCTCCTACGAGCAGTACTTC.

The gene calls are TRBV9 and TRBJ2-2; TRBD2 aligns across 13 bases. This CDR3 comprises 16 residues. V gave up 4 bases and J gave up 6 bases; unmatched junction bases: 6. CDR1 SGDLS and CDR2 YYNGEE come from the germline V gene. The CDR3 loop is CASSLRTSGRPGELFF. The CDR3 DNA reads as TGTGCCAGCAGCTTAAGGACTAGCGGGAGACCCGGGGAGCTGTTTTTT.

V usage is TRBV28 and J usage is TRBJ2-7; 10 nucleotides match TRBD2. The V gene end was trimmed by 5 bases and the J gene end by 2 bases; junction bases not matched to a gene: 9. The CDR3 sequence is 16 residues long. Germline V CDR1 and CDR2: MDHEN, SYDVKM. DNA of the CDR3: TGTGCCAGCAGTCCGACTAGCGGGCTCGGGACCTACGAGCAGTACTTC. Protein sequence: CASSPTSGLGTYEQYF.

The chain recombines TRBV10-1 with TRBJ2-2, with a tentative D call TRBD2 (9 bases). The length of the CDR3 is 17 residues. The germline CDR1 and CDR2 sequences are WNHNN and SYGVQD (reference sequence). The V end was cut by 5 bases, the J end by 5 bases, with 21 bases between. The CDR3 nucleotides read TGCGCCAGCAGTCCTGACAGGGGACTAGCTGTGACCGGGGAGCTGTTTTTT. Translated: CASSPDRGLAVTGELFF.

This sequence joins TRBV18 and TRBJ1-2, with TRBD1 matching 7 bases. The CDR3 extends over 20 amino acids. CDR1 and CDR2 from the germline V gene are KGHSH and LQKENI. V lost 3 bases and J lost 0; bases outside the gene matches: 19. CDR3: CASSPRTGSDTVPTNYGYTF. The CDR3 bases are TGTGCCAGCTCACCTAGGACAGGCAGCGATACGGTCCCAACTAACTATGGCTACACCTTC.

V and J are TRBV30 and TRBJ2-5; TRBD2 agrees at 8 bases. The J segment lost 5 bases and the V segment lost 0 bases, leaving 11 bases of the junction unmatched. The germline V gene encodes CDR1 GTSNPN and CDR2 SVGIG (reference sequence). This CDR3 region has 16 residues. The CDR3 protein is CAWSVDGRAGEETQYF. The DNA of the CDR3 is TGTGCCTGGAGTGTGGACGGGAGGGCCGGAGAGGAGACCCAGTACTTC.